This entry is about one T cell receptor beta chain. The antigen is not known. This sample is drawn from a study of shared clonotypes between healthy human individuals. Study background: In total, the donors were a couple of women and a few men aged 18 to 49. Three plates were used per donor for CD4 naive, three for CD4 memory, two for CD8 naive and one for CD8 memory.

The repertoire was sequenced with immunoSEQ multiplex PCR; TCRdb's copy has only in-frame clones and lacks some. The sample holds more than 2 million clones; 90% to 97% are singletons and the top ten take around 0.13%. Study conclusions and caveats: Naive subsets typically showed greater estimated richness than memory subsets.

The sequenced sample was naive CD4+ T cells sorted from blood. Subset specified: CD45RA+ positively selected. The clonotype was recovered from a man younger than 35 in good health.

The DNA for the CDR3 is TGTGCCTGGAGTGTGGCAGGGGGCATCCTCGAGCAGTACTTC. Translation gives CAWSVAGGILEQYF. The rearrangement links TRBV30 to TRBJ2-7; 8 nucleotides agree with TRBD1. CDR1 and CDR2 (germline): GTSNPN, SVGIG (reference sequence). This CDR3 has 14 residues. After removal of 0 bases from V and 6 bases from J, the junction contained 7 bases not matched to a gene.